These 24 T cell receptor beta chains were sequenced from one sample in a study of cytomegalovirus exposure and HLA in healthy donors. Primers included in the PCR were 60 Vbeta and 13 Jbeta primers. The data were produced by immunoSEQ multiplex PCR, yet TCRdb's version contains in-frame clones alone and is incomplete. The table includes about 190,000 clones, roughly 80% detected once. Sequences were obtained from PBMCs. The receptors shown here come from a man in his fifties or sixties in good health and CMV-seronegative.

The V and J genes are TRBV2 and TRBJ2-1; D perhaps matches TRBD2 (6 bases). Trimming removed 11 bases from V and 7 bases from J, with 21 bases in between. This CDR3 has 14 amino acids. Germline CDR1 and CDR2: SNHLY and FYNNEI. CDR3 residues: CASAREARVNEQFF. The DNA for the CDR3 is TGTGCCTCTGCGCGGGAAGCCCGGGTAAATGAGCAGTTCTTC. Together with reference TRBV2 and TRBJ2-1, the CDR3 gives the full variable domain: EPEVTQTPSHQVTQMGQEVILRCVPISNHLYFYWYRQILGQKVEFLVSFYNNEISEKSEIFDDQFSVERPDGSNFTLKIRSTKLEDSAMYFCASAREARVNEQFFGPGTRLTVL.

This chain uses TRBV19 with TRBJ1-3; a possible D gene is TRBD1 (6 bases). Between the trimmed V and J ends, which lost 6 bases and 0 bases, there was a span of 9 bases. The length of the CDR3 is 14 residues. Per germline, CDR1 LNHDA and CDR2 SQIVND (reference sequence). CDR3 nucleotide sequence: TGTGCCAGTAGCAACAGGGTCTCTGGAAACACCATATATTTT. It specifies CASSNRVSGNTIYF.

V usage is TRBV9 and J usage is TRBJ1-5, with D possibly TRBD1 on 6 matching bases. V was trimmed by 0 bases and J by 2 bases, leaving 18 bases between them. Germline assignment: CDR1 SGDLS and CDR2 YYNGEE. This CDR3 comprises 18 residues. CDR3 in DNA: TGTGCCAGCAGCGTAGAGGGTCAGGGGAAGGAGGGCAATCAGCCCCAGCATTTT. Translation gives CASSVEGQGKEGNQPQHF.

The V and J genes are TRBV5-6 and TRBJ1-6; D is perhaps TRBD1 (5 bases). The germline V and J ends were trimmed by 1 base and 6 bases, with 11 bases remaining between them. CDR1 is SGHDT, CDR2 YYEEEE, per germline. This CDR3 comprises 15 residues. CDR3 DNA: TGTGCCAGCAGCTTGTGGGGGGGGAGTAATTCACCCCTCCACTTT. Protein sequence: CASSLWGGSNSPLHF.

The rearrangement uses TRBV6-5 and TRBJ2-1; TRBD1 aligns across 7 bases. V lost 6 bases, J lost 0 bases, and 5 bases stayed unmatched. CDR1 and CDR2 from the germline V gene are MNHEY and SVGAGI. There are 15 residues in the CDR3. The CDR3 protein is CASSPGQSSYNEQFF. For the CDR3, the DNA is TGTGCCAGCAGCCCGGGACAGAGCTCCTACAATGAGCAGTTCTTC.

The chain carries TRBV10-1 and TRBJ1-1; no firm D call. The CDR3 has 15 amino acids. Germline lookup yields CDR1 WNHNN and CDR2 SYGVQD (reference sequence). Deletions cut 0 bases from V and 8 bases from J, with 16 bases between. CDR3 amino acids: CASSESIGGSREAFF. The CDR3 DNA reads as TGCGCCAGCAGTGAGTCAATAGGAGGATCCCGGGAAGCTTTCTTT.

The chain couples TRBV6-1 to TRBJ2-3; the D gene is possibly TRBD2 (6 bases). Germline V CDR1 and CDR2: MNHNS, SASEGT. The CDR3 has 16 amino acids. Trimming took 4 bases from V and 4 from J, leaving 18 bases between them. This chain's CDR3 is CASSVIHGGTSDTQYF. The CDR3 DNA reads TGTGCCAGCAGTGTTATACATGGGGGGACTTCAGATACGCAGTATTTT.

This clone showed up just once. The genes are TRBV27 and TRBJ2-1; 10 bases map to TRBD2. CDR1 is MNHEY, CDR2 SMNVEV, per germline (reference sequence). The CDR3 extends over 16 amino acids. Trimming took 6 bases from V and 3 from J; bases not matched to a gene: 8. In nucleotides, the CDR3 is TGTGCCAGCAGGGGTCAGCGGACTAGCGGCTACAATGAGCAGTTCTTC. Translation: CASRGQRTSGYNEQFF.

The V call is TRBV7-9, the J call TRBJ2-1, with 9 bases identical to TRBD2. Germline CDR1 SEHNR, CDR2 FQNEAQ (reference sequence). Trimming removed 5 bases from V and 6 bases from J; junction bases left unmatched: 8. This CDR3 spans 15 amino acids. The CDR3: CASSTTSGKGNEQFF. CDR3 in DNA: TGTGCCAGCAGCACGACTAGCGGAAAGGGCAATGAGCAGTTCTTC.

This chain connects TRBV9 to TRBJ2-5; no clear D. The V end lost 0 bases, the J end lost 1 base, and 10 bases lay between the germline ends. The germline gives CDR1 SGDLS, CDR2 YYNGEE. This CDR3 region has 15 residues. In nucleotides, the CDR3 is TGTGCCAGCAGCGTAGAGTCGAACACCCAAGAGACCCAGTACTTC. It translates to CASSVESNTQETQYF.

The V and J genes are TRBV5-1 and TRBJ1-2; D not certain. The germline gives CDR1 SGHRS, CDR2 YFSETQ. The CDR3 loop spans 13 amino acids. Trimming shortened V by 4 bases and J by 1 base, and 8 bases separated the two germline ends. As DNA, the CDR3 is TGCGCCAGCAGCCCCCGGGATAACTATGGCTACACCTTC. It encodes CASSPRDNYGYTF.

V and J are TRBV29-1 and TRBJ2-1; TRBD2 aligns across 8 bases. The trim removed 7 bases at V and 3 bases at J, leaving 11 bases unmatched. Germline V gene sequence: CDR1 SQVTM, CDR2 ANQGSEA. The CDR3 has 15 amino acids. CDR3 residues: CSAHALAGFYNEQFF. As DNA, the CDR3 is TGCAGCGCCCACGCCTTAGCGGGGTTCTACAATGAGCAGTTCTTC.

The chain recombines TRBV7-8 with TRBJ1-3, with D possibly matching TRBD1 (5 bases). This CDR3 has 16 amino acids. Germline V gene sequence: CDR1 SGHVS, CDR2 FQNEAQ. Trimming removed 5 bases at V and 14 bases at J, with 28 bases between. In DNA, the CDR3 is TGTGCCAGCAGCCCCTCCGGGGGGGGGACTGGATCGGCGTTATATTTT. It is translated as CASSPSGGGTGSALYF.

Concerning this clone itself: One junction end disagrees with the germline gene, perhaps due to a read error. The chain carries TRBV19 and TRBJ2-5; no reliable D call. Germline lookup yields CDR1 LNHDA and CDR2 SQIVND (reference sequence). This CDR3 contains 13 residues. Written as DNA, the CDR3 is TGTGCCAGTAGTATCATGGGCCAAGGGACCCAGTACTTC. It is translated as CASSIMGQGTQYF.

This chain connects TRBV7-8 to TRBJ2-5; D is unclear. Germline CDR1 SGHVS, CDR2 FQNEAQ. The CDR3 length is 11 residues. V lost 6 bases to trimming and J lost 5 bases, with 7 bases between them. CDR3 in DNA: TGTGCCAGCAGTCGTGTCGAGACCCAGTACTTC. It specifies CASSRVETQYF. Using reference TRBV7-8 and TRBJ2-5 for the parts outside the CDR3, the full variable domain is GAGVSQSPRYKVAKRGQDVALRCDPISGHVSLFWYQQALGQGPEFLTYFQNEAQLDKSGLPSDRFFAERPEGSVSTLKIQRTQQEDSAVYLCASSRVETQYFGPGTRLLVL.

The DNA for the CDR3 is TGTGCCAGCAGCGTAGGTCCCGGCGAGGCTGAAGCTTTCTTT. This translates into CASSVGPGEAEAFF. The chain combines TRBV9 with TRBJ1-1, with D hard to call. Trimming stripped 0 bases from V and 6 bases from J, with 12 bases between. Germline CDR1 and CDR2: SGDLS and YYNGEE. The CDR3 spans 14 residues.

This chain connects TRBV19 to TRBJ1-2, with 8 bases matching TRBD1. The germline gives CDR1 LNHDA, CDR2 SQIVND (reference sequence). This CDR3 region has 15 residues. V trimming: 6 bases; J trimming: 5 bases; junction bases outside the gene matches: 11. The CDR3 loop reads CASRKGQGAGYGYTF. Written as DNA, the CDR3 is TGTGCCAGTAGAAAGGGGCAGGGGGCAGGATATGGCTACACCTTC.

This clone was seen more than once but under ten times. J is TRBJ2-3 and V is TRBV5-8; possibly TRBD2 for D (6 bases). From germline, CDR1 is SGHTS and CDR2 YDEGEE. Trimming removed 2 bases from V and 2 bases from J, with 12 bases in between. This CDR3 spans 15 amino acids. Here the CDR3 reads CASSFGGKVTDTQYF. In DNA form, the CDR3 reads TGTGCCAGCAGCTTCGGGGGTAAGGTCACAGATACGCAGTATTTT. The variable domain in full, with the rest retrieved from reference TRBV5-8 and TRBJ2-3, is EAGVTQSPTHLIKTRGQQATLRCSPISGHTSVYWYQQALGLGLQFLLWYDEGEERNRGNFPPRFSGRQFPNYSSELNVNALELEDSALYLCASSFGGKVTDTQYFGPGTRLTVL.

The chain recombines TRBV4-3 with TRBJ1-2; no clear D. The germline gives CDR1 LGHNA, CDR2 YSLEER. V dropped 4 bases and J dropped 8 bases, with 20 bases sitting between them. This CDR3 is built from 15 residues. CDR3 in DNA: TGCGCCAGCAGCCCTCGCTTTTCGGTTAGCACCGGCTACACCTTC. Its translation is CASSPRFSVSTGYTF.

The chain combines TRBV29-1 with TRBJ2-5; 9 nucleotides align to TRBD1. CDR1 and CDR2 from the germline V gene are SQVTM and ANQGSEA. V shed 6 bases and J 1 base; nucleotides not matched to a gene: 6. The CDR3 is 14 residues long. As DNA, the CDR3 is TGCAGCGTGGACGGGACAGGGACCCAAGAGACCCAGTACTTC. This gives the protein CSVDGTGTQETQYF. Full variable domain (rest looked up from reference TRBV29-1 and TRBJ2-5): SAVISQKPSRDICQRGTSLTIQCQVDSQVTMMFWYRQQPGQSLTLIATANQGSEATYESGFVIDKFPISRPNLTFSTLTVSNMSPEDSSIYLCSVDGTGTQETQYFGPGTRLLVL.

In its sample, this clone was seen once. The CDR3 sequence: CSVGSGGEQYF. As DNA, the CDR3 is TGCAGCGTAGGGTCCGGAGGAGAGCAGTACTTC. The genes are TRBV29-1 and TRBJ2-5; TRBD2 is a possible D gene (5 bases). The V and J ends lost 6 bases and 11 bases respectively, with 16 bases between them. The CDR3 is made up of 11 amino acids. Germline V gene lookup returns CDR1 SQVTM and CDR2 ANQGSEA. The full variable domain, its missing parts supplied by reference TRBV29-1 and TRBJ2-5, is SAVISQKPSRDICQRGTSLTIQCQVDSQVTMMFWYRQQPGQSLTLIATANQGSEATYESGFVIDKFPISRPNLTFSTLTVSNMSPEDSSIYLCSVGSGGEQYFGPGTRLLVL.

V usage is TRBV18 and J usage is TRBJ1-3; D perhaps matches TRBD1 (6 bases). Trimming cost V 3 bases and J 0 bases, with 9 bases left between them. From germline, CDR1 is KGHSH and CDR2 LQKENI. The CDR3 sequence is 15 residues long. CDR3 sequence reads: CASSPNRDSGNTIYF. The CDR3 region has the DNA TGTGCCAGCTCACCCAACAGGGACTCTGGAAACACCATATATTTT.

This rearrangement joins TRBV7-2 to TRBJ2-2; no reliable D call. CDR1 is SGHTA and CDR2 is FQGNSA in the germline V gene. With 2 bases removed from V and 7 bases from J, the gap between germline ends came to 11 bases. The length of the CDR3 is 14 residues. As DNA, the CDR3 is TGTGCCAGCAGCTTACTGCAGGCTGGCGGGGAGCTGTTTTTT. Translation gives CASSLLQAGGELFF. The variable domain in full, completed from reference TRBV7-2 and TRBJ2-2, reads GAGVSQSPSNKVTEKGKDVELRCDPISGHTALYWYRQSLGQGLEFLIYFQGNSAPDKSGLPSDRFSAERTGGSVSTLTIQRTQQEDSAVYLCASSLLQAGGELFFGEGSRLTVL.

The table lists this clone with a few counts. This chain joins TRBV7-2 and TRBJ1-5; D is unclear. Germline CDR1 reads SGHTA; CDR2 reads FQGNSA. This CDR3 has 12 amino acids. V lost 4 bases, J lost 4 bases, and 5 bases lay in between. The DNA for the CDR3 is TGTGCCAGCAGCTCCCCAAATCAGCCCCAGCATTTT. Amino acid sequence: CASSSPNQPQHF.